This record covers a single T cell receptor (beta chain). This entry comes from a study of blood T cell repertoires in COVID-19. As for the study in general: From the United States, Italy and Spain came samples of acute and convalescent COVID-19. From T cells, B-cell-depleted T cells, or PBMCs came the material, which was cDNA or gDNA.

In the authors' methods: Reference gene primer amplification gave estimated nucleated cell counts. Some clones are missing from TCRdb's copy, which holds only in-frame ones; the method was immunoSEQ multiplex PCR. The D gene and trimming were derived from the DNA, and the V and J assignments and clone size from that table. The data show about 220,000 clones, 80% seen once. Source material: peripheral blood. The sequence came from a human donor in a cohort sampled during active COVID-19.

DNA for the CDR3: TGCAGCATCTGGACAGGAGGCGATTCACCCCTCCACTTT. Translating gives CSIWTGGDSPLHF. The V and J genes are TRBV29-1 and TRBJ1-6; TRBD1 matches 7 bases. The length of the CDR3 is 13 residues. CDR1 is SQVTM and CDR2 is ANQGSEA in the germline V gene. V trimming: 8 bases; J trimming: 8 bases; junction bases outside the gene matches: 9.